This T cell receptor (beta chain) was recorded in a study of post-analysis software for immune sequencing data. Study-level information: In terms of disease course, relapsing-remitting, secondary progressive and progressive-relapsing multiple sclerosis were included. Whole-study results and caveats: Analysis by F measure revealed that same-batch samples clustered strongly together. Normalized Chao1 diversity was significantly reduced in patients versus controls.

In its sample, this clonotype was seen a few times. Antigen specificity is unknown. The TCR beta cDNA libraries contained unique molecular identifiers. Yield was roughly 0.5 million cDNA molecules from roughly 1 to 10 million T cells. TCRdb recomputed calls from the PCR reads with MiXCR, one row per CDR3 protein. The data show roughly 800,000 distinct CDR3 sequences, around 53% seen once. This clonotype originated in a girl aged 10-17 years with multiple sclerosis. Sequences were obtained from blood.

The CDR3, as DNA: TGTGCCAGCAGGGGCGCCCGGGACAGGAAATACAATGAGCAGTTCTTC. It translates to CASRGARDRKYNEQFF. V is TRBV12-3 or TRBV12-4 and J is TRBJ2-1; 8 nucleotides match TRBD1. Trimming removed 6 bases from V and 4 bases from J; junction bases left unmatched: 11. The CDR3 loop spans 16 amino acids.